Presented here are 12 T cell receptor beta chains from one specimen sequenced in a study of CD8+CD57+ T cells in acquired aplastic anemia. TCR beta VDJ and CDR3 profiles were obtained from a genomic DNA template. From the reads, TCRdb called clonotypes with MiXCR, one entry per CDR3 protein. The table lists roughly 93,000 distinct CDR3 sequences, less than 75% of them singletons, with more than 55% in the top ten. Only patients with CD8+CD57+ cell expansion on flow cytometry were chosen for sequencing. Sequences were obtained from sorted CD4+, CD8+, or CD8+CD57+ T cells (not recorded which) from PBMCs. The receptors derive from a human donor with aplastic anemia.

This clonotype was found a few times. V usage is TRBV2 and J usage is TRBJ2-3, with unresolved D. V lost 1 base and J 3 bases, leaving 2 bases between the germline ends. Germline CDR1 SNHLY, CDR2 FYNNEI. This CDR3 has 12 amino acids. The CDR3 region has the DNA TGTGCCAGCAGTGAAGGGACAGATACGCAGTATTTT. It specifies CASSEGTDTQYF.

The V call is TRBV7-6, the J call TRBJ2-7, with a possible D match to TRBD1 (5 bases). Germline-derived CDR1 and CDR2 are SGHVS and FNYEAQ. The CDR3 is 15 amino acids. V was cut by 5 bases and J by 4 bases, with 18 bases left in between. The DNA of the CDR3 is TGTGCCAGCAGCGCCACTTCAGGGATGGGTTACGAGCAGTACTTC. Translation gives CASSATSGMGYEQYF.

The CDR3 DNA reads as TGTGCCATCAGTGAATCGCGGGGGGGCTCCTACAATGAGCAGTTCTTC. Translating it yields CAISESRGGSYNEQFF. The chain has TRBV10-3 and TRBJ2-1, with TRBD2 matching over 9 bases. Unmatched junction bases numbered 3, after V lost 3 bases and J lost 0 bases. The CDR3 has 16 amino acids. Germline CDR1 and CDR2: ENHRY and SYGVKD.

The chain combines TRBV15 with TRBJ1-1; possible D gene TRBD1, 6 bases. CDR1 is LNHNV and CDR2 is YYDKDF in the germline V gene (reference sequence). The CDR3 is 16 residues long. V shed 0 bases and J shed 1 base, with 12 bases lying between them. CDR3 DNA: TGTGCCACCAGCAGAGACTTCAGGGGCTGGAACACTGAAGCTTTCTTT. Translated, it gives CATSRDFRGWNTEAFF.

The chain couples TRBV29-1 to TRBJ1-1; D is undetermined. With 6 bases removed from V and 3 bases from J, the gap between germline ends came to 11 bases. The germline V gene has CDR1 SQVTM and CDR2 ANQGSEA. The CDR3 contains 12 residues. This chain's CDR3 is CSVSSPDTEAFF. CDR3 DNA sequence: TGCAGCGTCTCGTCCCCGGACACTGAAGCTTTCTTT. Together with reference TRBV29-1 and TRBJ1-1, the CDR3 gives the full variable domain: SAVISQKPSRDICQRGTSLTIQCQVDSQVTMMFWYRQQPGQSLTLIATANQGSEATYESGFVIDKFPISRPNLTFSTLTVSNMSPEDSSIYLCSVSSPDTEAFFGQGTRLTVV.

The genes are TRBV19 and TRBJ1-1; D may be TRBD1 (6 bases). This CDR3 region has 15 residues. V was trimmed by 3 bases and J by 3 bases, leaving 14 bases between them. CDR1 and CDR2 (germline): LNHDA, SQIVND (reference sequence). Here the CDR3 reads CASSIGGLADTEAFF. CDR3 sequence (DNA): TGTGCCAGTAGTATCGGGGGGCTGGCGGACACTGAAGCTTTCTTT. Together with reference TRBV19 and TRBJ1-1, the CDR3 gives the full variable domain: DGGITQSPKYLFRKEGQNVTLSCEQNLNHDAMYWYRQDPGQGLRLIYYSQIVNDFQKGDIAEGYSVSREKKESFPLTVTSAQKNPTAFYLCASSIGGLADTEAFFGQGTRLTVV.

This clonotype was seen more than once but under ten times. The chain employs TRBV7-8 and TRBJ2-5; TRBD1 is a possible D gene (6 bases). CDR3 length: 16 residues. Germline CDR1 is SGHVS and CDR2 is FQNEAQ. V was clipped by 1 base and J by 7 bases, with 19 bases between them. In DNA form, the CDR3 reads TGTGCCAGCAGCTTAGGTCATGGACAGTCCAGCAGGACCCAGTACTTC. Protein sequence: CASSLGHGQSSRTQYF.

The chain carries TRBV2 and TRBJ1-1; no clear D. Trimming took 7 bases from V and 0 from J, leaving 12 bases between them. The CDR3 is 14 residues long. CDR1 SNHLY and CDR2 FYNNEI come from the germline V gene. The CDR3 here is CASIREPMNTEAFF. CDR3 nucleotides: TGTGCCAGCATTCGTGAGCCCATGAACACTGAAGCTTTCTTT.

The gene calls are TRBV20-1 and TRBJ1-2, with 7 bases that match TRBD1. J was trimmed by 4 bases and V by 5 bases; bases with no gene match: 10. Looked up from germline, CDR1 is DFQATT and CDR2 is SNEGSKA (reference sequence). The CDR3 length is 14 residues. In DNA form, the CDR3 reads TGCAGTGCTGCCCGAGAGTGGGACAGCTATGGCTACACCTTC. Encoded protein: CSAAREWDSYGYTF.

The rearrangement joins TRBV20-1 to TRBJ2-1, with 9 bases that match TRBD1. CDR1 and CDR2 (germline): DFQATT, SNEGSKA (reference sequence). The CDR3 runs 14 residues. V lost 5 bases, J lost 0 bases, and 2 bases stayed unmatched. The CDR3 sequence: CSADRGSSYNEQFF. The CDR3 DNA is TGCAGTGCTGACAGGGGGAGCTCCTACAATGAGCAGTTCTTC.

The rearrangement links TRBV19 to TRBJ2-6; D is possibly TRBD1 or TRBD2 (5 bases each). This CDR3 is 16 amino acids long. V was cut by 3 bases and J by 0 bases, with 9 bases left in between. CDR1 and CDR2 from the germline V gene are LNHDA and SQIVND (reference sequence). CDR3 DNA sequence: TGTGCCAGTAGTATTGGGACGAACTCTGGGGCCAACGTCCTGACTTTC. Its protein product is CASSIGTNSGANVLTF.

The chain uses TRBV5-1 and TRBJ1-1; D is possibly TRBD1 (6 bases). The V and J ends lost 0 bases and 3 bases respectively, with 12 bases between them. CDR1 is SGHRS, CDR2 YFSETQ, per germline. The CDR3 has 15 amino acids. CDR3 DNA sequence: TGCGCCAGCAGCTTGGTTTTTGCAGGGGACACTGAAGCTTTCTTT. The encoded protein is CASSLVFAGDTEAFF.